Below are 15 T cell receptor beta chains sequenced from a single sample in a study of blood T cell repertoires in COVID-19. Clones were read by immunoSEQ multiplex PCR, and TCRdb kept only the in-frame ones, dropping some. This sample yields under 300,000 clones, of which roughly 91% are seen a single time; 0.95% to 1% belongs to the top ten. The sequenced material came from peripheral blood. The receptors here all came from a woman in her thirties or forties who had recovered from COVID-19.

The chain is built from TRBV7-6 and TRBJ2-7; 12 bases are a match to TRBD2. The trim removed 5 bases at V and 6 bases at J, leaving 17 bases unmatched. This CDR3 region has 18 residues. CDR1 and CDR2 from the germline V gene are SGHVS and FNYEAQ. The CDR3 protein is CASSPLAGGSGGPSEQYF. In nucleotides, the CDR3 is TGTGCCAGCAGCCCACTAGCGGGGGGAAGTGGGGGGCCCTCCGAGCAGTACTTC.

V is TRBV4-3 and J is TRBJ2-2, with TRBD2 identical over 8 bases. Germline CDR1 is LGHNA and CDR2 is YSLEER. The CDR3 is 15 amino acids. Trimming at V came to 4 bases and at J to 8 bases, leaving 9 bases not matched to a gene. CDR3 DNA sequence: TGCGCCAGCAGCCGGTTAGCGGGACCAGCGGGGGAGCTGTTTTTT. This sequence encodes CASSRLAGPAGELFF.

The chain uses TRBV27 and TRBJ1-1; 8 positions agree with TRBD1. CDR1 is MNHEY, CDR2 SMNVEV, per germline (reference sequence). J lost 1 base, V lost 2 bases, and 6 bases had no gene match. The CDR3 has 16 amino acids. CDR3 DNA sequence: TGTGCCAGCAGTTTAAGGACAGGGCATCCGAACACTGAAGCTTTCTTT. It codes for CASSLRTGHPNTEAFF.

The chain carries TRBV7-9 and TRBJ2-6; no clear D gene. The V gene's germline CDR1 is SEHNR and CDR2 FQNEAQ (reference sequence). This CDR3 is 14 amino acids long. V dropped 4 bases and J dropped 2 bases, with 6 bases sitting between them. DNA for the CDR3: TGTGCCAGCAGCTCCCGGGCTGGGGCCAACGTCCTGACTTTC. The encoded protein is CASSSRAGANVLTF. Complete variable domain (other parts from reference TRBV7-9 and TRBJ2-6): DTGVSQNPRHKITKRGQNVTFRCDPISEHNRLYWYRQTLGQGPEFLTYFQNEAQLEKSRLLSDRFSAERPKGSFSTLEIQRTEQGDSAMYLCASSSRAGANVLTFGAGSRLTVL.

The rearrangement joins TRBV5-1 to TRBJ2-2; D is possibly TRBD1 (6 bases). Per germline, CDR1 SGHRS and CDR2 YFSETQ. The CDR3 consists of 16 residues. V lost 4 bases to trimming and J lost 2 bases, with 15 bases between them. The CDR3 spells CASSPTPGHNTGELFF. The CDR3 coding sequence is TGCGCCAGCAGCCCAACCCCGGGACATAACACCGGGGAGCTGTTTTTT. Filled out from reference TRBV5-1 and TRBJ2-2, the complete variable domain reads KAGVTQTPRYLIKTRGQQVTLSCSPISGHRSVSWYQQTPGQGLQFLFEYFSETQRNKGNFPGRFSGRQFSNSRSEMNVSTLELGDSALYLCASSPTPGHNTGELFFGEGSRLTVL.

The chain couples TRBV15 to TRBJ1-2, with TRBD1 as a possible D gene (5 bases). The CDR3 spans 13 residues. The V gene lost 3 bases and the J gene lost 7 bases, with 12 bases spanning the gap. In germline, CDR1 is LNHNV, CDR2 YYDKDF (reference sequence). Here the CDR3 reads CATSRPPGVGYTF. Here the CDR3 DNA reads TGTGCCACCAGCAGGCCCCCGGGGGTTGGCTACACCTTC. The variable domain in full, completed from reference TRBV15 and TRBJ1-2, reads DAMVIQNPRYQVTQFGKPVTLSCSQTLNHNVMYWYQQKSSQAPKLLFHYYDKDFNNEADTPDNFQSRRPNTSFCFLDIRSPGLGDTAMYLCATSRPPGVGYTFGSGTRLTVV.

In DNA form, the CDR3 reads TGTGCCAGCGGGCCGGGACAGGGGAACACTGAAGCTTTCTTT. It is translated as CASGPGQGNTEAFF. The chain has TRBV6-1 and TRBJ1-1; 9 nucleotides match TRBD1. The trim removed 8 bases at V and 1 base at J, leaving 5 bases unmatched. The CDR3 is 14 residues long. Germline lookup yields CDR1 MNHNS and CDR2 SASEGT.

The chain uses TRBV21-1 and TRBJ2-1; the table's D call, TRBD2, has no DNA check behind it. TRBV21-1 counts as a pseudogene. This CDR3 spans 15 amino acids. The CDR3 protein is CASSKCGRGYNEQFF. DNA for the CDR3: TGTGCCAGCAGCAAATGCGGGAGGGGATACAATGAGCAGTTCTTC.

J is TRBJ1-1 and V is TRBV6-2 or TRBV6-3, with D perhaps matching TRBD1 (5 bases). Germline lookup yields CDR1 MNHEY and CDR2 SVGEGT. The CDR3 is 13 amino acids. V was clipped by 4 bases and J by 5 bases, with 11 bases between them. The CDR3 DNA is TGTGCCAGCAGTTCCGGGGGGTCGACTGAAGCTTTCTTT. Its translation: CASSSGGSTEAFF.

The table lists this clone with a count of one. The chain recombines TRBV19 with TRBJ2-1; maybe TRBD2 (5 bases). The CDR3 contains 11 residues. V lost 1 base and J lost 15, with 10 bases in between. Germline V CDR1 and CDR2: LNHDA, SQIVND (reference sequence). Written as DNA, the CDR3 is TGTGCCAGTAGTATAGCGGGAATCGGGTTCTTC. This codes for CASSIAGIGFF. The full variable domain, completed using reference TRBV19 and TRBJ2-1, is DGGITQSPKYLFRKEGQNVTLSCEQNLNHDAMYWYRQDPGQGLRLIYYSQIVNDFQKGDIAEGYSVSREKKESFPLTVTSAQKNPTAFYLCASSIAGIGFFGPGTRLTVL.

The chain recombines TRBV5-4 with TRBJ1-2; 7 nucleotides agree with TRBD1. The V gene end was trimmed by 0 bases and the J gene end by 8 bases; junction bases not matched to a gene: 7. The germline V gene has CDR1 SGHNT and CDR2 YYREEE (reference sequence). The CDR3 is 14 residues long. CDR3 nucleotides: TGTGCCAGCAGCTTGGAGGGACAGCCTGGGGGCTACACCTTC. It encodes CASSLEGQPGGYTF.

A few counts support this clone. The chain is built from TRBV6-2 or TRBV6-3 and TRBJ2-2, with 7 bases identical to TRBD2. The CDR3 runs to 14 residues. Germline values: CDR1 MNHEY, CDR2 SVGEGT. V gave up 5 bases and J gave up 3 bases; unmatched junction bases: 3. The CDR3 region has the DNA TGTGCCAGCAGTCCCCTAGCGGACACCGGGGAGCTGTTTTTT. Its protein is CASSPLADTGELFF.

The chain employs TRBV6-4 and TRBJ2-6; TRBD1 is a possible D gene (6 bases). This CDR3 spans 14 amino acids. The V gene lost 9 bases and the J gene lost 3 bases, with 12 bases spanning the gap. Germline assignment: CDR1 MRHNA and CDR2 SNTAGT. This chain's CDR3 is CARHTGSGANVLTF. The CDR3 region has the DNA TGTGCCAGACACACAGGGAGTGGGGCCAACGTCCTGACTTTC.

The CDR3 reads CASSSGGPYGYTF. Here the CDR3 DNA reads TGTGCCAGCAGCTCCGGGGGGCCCTATGGCTACACCTTC. This sequence joins TRBV7-2 and TRBJ1-2, with TRBD1 as a possible D gene (6 bases). V was pared by 4 bases and J by 4 bases, with 10 bases between. The CDR3 contains 13 residues. Germline CDR1 and CDR2: SGHTA and FQGNSA. Full variable domain (missing parts from reference TRBV7-2 and TRBJ1-2): GAGVSQSPSNKVTEKGKDVELRCDPISGHTALYWYRQSLGQGLEFLIYFQGNSAPDKSGLPSDRFSAERTGGSVSTLTIQRTQQEDSAVYLCASSSGGPYGYTFGSGTRLTVV.

The genes are TRBV6-2 or TRBV6-3 and TRBJ1-1; TRBD1 matches at 9 bases. The germline V gene encodes CDR1 MNHEY and CDR2 SVGEGT. This CDR3 contains 15 residues. With 4 bases clipped from V and 5 bases from J, the junction kept 8 bases outside the gene matches. DNA for the CDR3: TGTGCCAGCAGTTCCAACAGGGGGCGCGGGACTGAAGCTTTCTTT. Protein: CASSSNRGRGTEAFF.